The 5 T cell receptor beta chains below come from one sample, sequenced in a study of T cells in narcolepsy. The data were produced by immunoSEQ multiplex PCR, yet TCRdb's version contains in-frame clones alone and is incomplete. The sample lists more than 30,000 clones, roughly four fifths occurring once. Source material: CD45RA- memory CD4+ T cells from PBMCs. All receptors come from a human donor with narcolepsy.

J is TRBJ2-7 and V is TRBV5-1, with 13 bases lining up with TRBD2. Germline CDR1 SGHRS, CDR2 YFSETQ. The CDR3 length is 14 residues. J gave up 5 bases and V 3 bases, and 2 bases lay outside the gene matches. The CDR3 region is CASSSGTSGNEQYF. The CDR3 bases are TGCGCCAGCAGCTCCGGGACTAGCGGGAACGAGCAGTACTTC.

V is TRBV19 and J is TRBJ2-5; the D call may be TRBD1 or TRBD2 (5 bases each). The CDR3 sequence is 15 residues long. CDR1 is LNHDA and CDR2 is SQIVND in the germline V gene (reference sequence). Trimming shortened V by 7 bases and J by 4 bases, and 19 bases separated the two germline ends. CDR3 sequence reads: CASMRGGYTPETQYF. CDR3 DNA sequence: TGTGCCAGTATGAGGGGCGGCTATACCCCAGAGACCCAGTACTTC.

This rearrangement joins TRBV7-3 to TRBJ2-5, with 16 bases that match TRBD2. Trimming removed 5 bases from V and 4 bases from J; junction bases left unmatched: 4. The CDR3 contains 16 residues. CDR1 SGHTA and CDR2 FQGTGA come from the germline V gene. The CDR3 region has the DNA TGTGCCAGCAGCCAGGGACTAGCGGGGGGGCTAGAGACCCAGTACTTC. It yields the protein CASSQGLAGGLETQYF.

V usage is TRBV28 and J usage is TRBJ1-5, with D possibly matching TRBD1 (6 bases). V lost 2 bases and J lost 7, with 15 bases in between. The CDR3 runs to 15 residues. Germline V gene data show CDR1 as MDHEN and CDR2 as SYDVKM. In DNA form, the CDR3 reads TGTGCCAGCAGTTTAAGAGGGGGGGAAGGGCAGCCCCAGCATTTT. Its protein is CASSLRGGEGQPQHF.

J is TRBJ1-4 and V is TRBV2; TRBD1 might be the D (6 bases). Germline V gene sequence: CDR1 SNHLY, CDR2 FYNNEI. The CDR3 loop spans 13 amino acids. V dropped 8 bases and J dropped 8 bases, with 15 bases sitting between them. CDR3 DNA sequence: TGTGCCAGCGAGGGGGGGCTGAGAGAAAAACTGTTTTTT. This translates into CASEGGLREKLFF.